This T cell receptor (beta chain) was recorded in a study of T-cell reconstitution after alpha-beta-depleted transplantation in children. The length of the CDR3 is 16 residues. Trimming cost V 5 bases and J 4 bases; bases outside gene matches: 8. Per germline, CDR1 SGHDT and CDR2 YYEEEE. As it was prepared, the TCRbeta library received unique molecular identifiers. TCRdb reprocessed the PCR reads with MiXCR, giving one entry per CDR3 protein. The data show hundreds of thousands of distinct CDR3 sequences, roughly 14% seen once. Sequences were derived from PBMCs, sampled from the stem cell graft. The receptor was isolated from a human donor who donated a stem cell graft to a child with Fanconi anemia. The rearrangement links TRBV5-6 to TRBJ2-1; 11 bases match TRBD2. DNA of the CDR3: TGTGCCAGCAGTTTCCAACTAGCGGGGGAATACAATGAGCAGTTCTTC. Encoded protein: CASSFQLAGEYNEQFF.